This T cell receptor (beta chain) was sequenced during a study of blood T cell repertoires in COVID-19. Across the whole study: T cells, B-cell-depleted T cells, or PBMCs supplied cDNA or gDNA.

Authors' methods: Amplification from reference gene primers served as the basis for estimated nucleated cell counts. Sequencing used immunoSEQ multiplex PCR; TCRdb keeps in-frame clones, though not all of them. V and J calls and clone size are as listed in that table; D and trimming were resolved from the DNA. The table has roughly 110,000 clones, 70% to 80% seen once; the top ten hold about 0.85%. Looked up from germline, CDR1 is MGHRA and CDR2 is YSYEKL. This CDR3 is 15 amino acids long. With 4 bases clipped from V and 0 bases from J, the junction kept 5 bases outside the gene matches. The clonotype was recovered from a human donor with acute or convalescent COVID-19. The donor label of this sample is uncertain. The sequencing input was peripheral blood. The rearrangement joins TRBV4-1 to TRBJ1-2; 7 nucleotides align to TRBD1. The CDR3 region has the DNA TGCGCCAGCAGCCGAGTACAGGGGTCTAACTATGGCTACACCTTC. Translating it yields CASSRVQGSNYGYTF.